This T cell receptor beta chain was captured in a study of cytomegalovirus exposure and HLA in healthy donors. The study ran its PCR with 60 Vbeta and 13 Jbeta primers. Produced via immunoSEQ multiplex PCR; TCRdb's table is partial and in-frame only. The repertoire holds over 95,000 clones, with approximately 80% as singletons. Input material: PBMCs. This receptor was obtained from a woman aged 18-29 years in good health and CMV-seronegative.

CDR3 loop: CASRPQGAVTEAFF. The CDR3 DNA is TGCGCCAGCAGACCGCAGGGGGCGGTCACTGAAGCTTTCTTT. The rearrangement links TRBV5-1 to TRBJ1-1, with 8 bases aligning to TRBD1. The germline CDR1 and CDR2 sequences are SGHRS and YFSETQ. The V gene end was trimmed by 5 bases and the J gene end by 4 bases; junction bases not matched to a gene: 7. This CDR3 region has 14 residues.